This T cell receptor beta chain is from a study of blood T cell repertoires in COVID-19. Study as a whole: Both acute and convalescent COVID-19 samples were obtained from the United States, Italy and Spain. PBMCs, B-cell-depleted T cells, or T cells provided the cDNA or gDNA that made up the material.

The junction had 6 bases not matched to a gene; V was cut back by 0 bases and J by 10 bases. Per germline, CDR1 SEHNR and CDR2 FQNEAQ (reference sequence). The CDR3 is 14 residues long. Data came from immunoSEQ multiplex PCR; TCRdb stores just in-frame clones and leaves some out. The sample yields 200,000 to 250,000 clones, 80% to 90% seen once. The specimen sequenced was peripheral blood. This clonotype originated in a woman in her 70s with acute or convalescent COVID-19. The V and J genes are TRBV7-9 and TRBJ2-1, with TRBD1 matching over 7 bases. This chain's CDR3 is CASSLAPGGSEQFF. CDR3 nucleotides: TGTGCCAGCAGCTTAGCCCCAGGGGGAAGCGAGCAGTTCTTC.